This T cell receptor beta chain was identified in a study of beta chain features in type 1 diabetes. Reverse transcription of all isolated RNA meant that expressed TCRB transcripts were sequenced. Assay: immunoSEQ multiplex PCR; the TCRdb copy retains only in-frame clones and omits some. The table has under 300,000 clones, around 7.8% seen once; the top ten hold approximately 1%. V was clipped by 4 bases and J by 0 bases, with 10 bases between them. Germline V lookup: CDR1 SGHTA, CDR2 FQGNSA. This CDR3 is built from 15 residues. At least ten counts were recorded for this clone. Sequencing was done on a sample of central memory CD4+ T cells from blood. The receptor was derived from a woman between 18 and 29 years old in good health. The V call is TRBV7-2, the J call TRBJ2-4, with D tentatively TRBD2 (5 bases). This CDR3 is CASSSSGLAKNIQYF. DNA for the CDR3: TGTGCCAGCAGCTCGTCTGGACTAGCCAAAAACATTCAGTACTTC. The full variable domain, completed using reference TRBV7-2 and TRBJ2-4, is GAGVSQSPSNKVTEKGKDVELRCDPISGHTALYWYRQSLGQGLEFLIYFQGNSAPDKSGLPSDRFSAERTGGSVSTLTIQRTQQEDSAVYLCASSSSGLAKNIQYFGAGTRLSVL.